These 30 T cell receptor beta chains came from one sample sequenced in a study of shared T cell receptors in the human thymus. Sequenced by immunoSEQ multiplex PCR; TCRdb stores in-frame clones only, minus some. The table lists hundreds of thousands of clones, around nine tenths of them singletons. These sequences were also reported in another study, on human thymus T cells.

The sequencing sample was made of thymocytes. Receptor source: a boy less than two years old with a congenital heart defect.

This rearrangement joins TRBV6-5 to TRBJ2-4; D is possibly TRBD1 (6 bases). With 6 bases removed from V and 0 bases from J, the gap between germline ends came to 9 bases. Germline loops: CDR1 MNHEY, CDR2 SVGAGI. The CDR3 has 14 residues. The CDR3, as DNA: TGTGCCAGCAGCCCAGGGGTAGCCAAAAACATTCAGTACTTC. This gives the protein CASSPGVAKNIQYF.

The chain uses TRBV11-2 and TRBJ2-2; D remains unclear. The germline gives CDR1 SGHAT, CDR2 FQNNGV. This CDR3 is 15 amino acids long. The ends were cut back, 5 bases at V and 0 bases at J, with 10 bases in the middle. In DNA form, the CDR3 reads TGTGCCAGCAGCGTAACTGAGACGAACACCGGGGAGCTGTTTTTT. Protein sequence: CASSVTETNTGELFF. The full variable domain, with the rest looked up from reference TRBV11-2 and TRBJ2-2, is EAGVAQSPRYKIIEKRQSVAFWCNPISGHATLYWYQQILGQGPKLLIQFQNNGVVDDSQLPKDRFSAERLKGVDSTLKIQPAKLEDSAVYLCASSVTETNTGELFFGEGSRLTVL.

V usage is TRBV4-2 and J usage is TRBJ2-4, with 9 bases fitting TRBD2. The V and J ends lost 5 bases and 5 bases, in that order; junction bases with no gene match: 10. This CDR3 spans 16 amino acids. Germline assignment: CDR1 LGHNA and CDR2 YNFKEQ. This chain's CDR3 is CASSWVAGVSENIQYF. The CDR3 nucleotides read TGTGCCAGCAGCTGGGTAGCGGGAGTATCGGAAAACATTCAGTACTTC.

In this sample, this clone turned up once. The rearrangement links TRBV28 to TRBJ2-7; D perhaps matches TRBD2 (6 bases). In germline, CDR1 is MDHEN, CDR2 SYDVKM. The CDR3 length is 16 residues. The V gene lost 6 bases and the J gene lost 6 bases, with 24 bases spanning the gap. In DNA, the CDR3 is TGTGCCAGCAGCGCCCGGGGGAGGAGGGGTAAGGGCGAGCAGTACTTC. This translates into CASSARGRRGKGEQYF.

This clone appeared a single time. This chain connects TRBV11-2 to TRBJ2-7, with D maybe TRBD2 (5 bases). Germline-derived CDR1 and CDR2 are SGHAT and FQNNGV. Trimming cost V 1 base and J 7 bases, with 11 bases left between them. The length of the CDR3 is 13 residues. CDR3 in DNA: TGTGCCAGCAGCTTAGCTCTCGAGGGAGAGCAGTACTTC. It translates to CASSLALEGEQYF. Variable domain in full (rest from reference TRBV11-2 and TRBJ2-7): EAGVAQSPRYKIIEKRQSVAFWCNPISGHATLYWYQQILGQGPKLLIQFQNNGVVDDSQLPKDRFSAERLKGVDSTLKIQPAKLEDSAVYLCASSLALEGEQYFGPGTRLTVT.

The chain carries TRBV6-1 and TRBJ1-5; maybe TRBD1 (6 bases). The CDR3 length is 11 residues. Between the trimmed V and J ends, which lost 5 bases and 12 bases, there was a span of 11 bases. Germline V gene sequence: CDR1 MNHNS, CDR2 SASEGT. The CDR3 spells CASSRQAGQHF. CDR3 DNA sequence: TGTGCCAGCAGTCGACAGGCGGGCCAGCATTTT.

J is TRBJ2-1 and V is TRBV11-3, with TRBD2 identical over 10 bases. The ends lost 5 bases at V and 1 base at J; junction bases unmatched: 2. Germline CDR1 and CDR2: SGHNT and YENEEA. The CDR3 has 15 amino acids. CDR3 sequence reads: CASSTSGTSYNEQFF. DNA of the CDR3: TGTGCCAGCAGCACTAGCGGGACGTCCTACAATGAGCAGTTCTTC.

J is TRBJ1-2 and V is TRBV2, with D unclear. The CDR3 consists of 16 residues. Trimming shortened V by 2 bases and J by 3 bases, and 16 bases separated the two germline ends. CDR1 SNHLY and CDR2 FYNNEI come from the germline V gene. Written as DNA, the CDR3 is TGTGCCAGCAGTGAATCGAAGTCGCCGGGTCACTATGGCTACACCTTC. It specifies CASSESKSPGHYGYTF.

This chain connects TRBV5-5 to TRBJ2-7; 10 bases are a match to TRBD2. Germline-derived CDR1 and CDR2 are SGHKS and YYEKEE (reference sequence). The CDR3 runs to 15 residues. The J segment lost 3 bases and the V segment lost 5 bases, leaving 8 bases of the junction unmatched. CDR3 sequence: CASRPSGSPDYEQYF. CDR3 nucleotide sequence: TGTGCCAGCAGGCCTAGCGGGAGTCCTGACTACGAGCAGTACTTC. Based on the CDR3 plus reference TRBV5-5 and TRBJ2-7, the full variable domain is DAGVTQSPTHLIKTRGQQVTLRCSPISGHKSVSWYQQVLGQGPQFIFQYYEKEERGRGNFPDRFSARQFPNYSSELNVNALLLGDSALYLCASRPSGSPDYEQYFGPGTRLTVT.

The rearrangement links TRBV18 to TRBJ2-5; a possible D gene is TRBD2 (6 bases). V lost 2 bases, J lost 3 bases, and 10 bases lay in between. This CDR3 region has 14 residues. Per germline, CDR1 KGHSH and CDR2 LQKENI. The CDR3 loop reads CASSPFSGEETQYF. The DNA of the CDR3 is TGTGCCAGCTCACCATTTAGCGGAGAAGAGACCCAGTACTTC.

The chain couples TRBV6-5 to TRBJ2-7; D might be TRBD1 (5 bases). V lost 2 bases, J lost 3 bases, and 8 bases lay in between. The CDR3 runs to 13 residues. Germline V lookup: CDR1 MNHEY, CDR2 SVGAGI. The CDR3 nucleotides read TGTGCCAGCAGTTACGACAGACACTACGAGCAGTACTTC. Translating it yields CASSYDRHYEQYF.

The V gene is TRBV6-7, the J gene TRBJ2-7; possible D gene TRBD2, 6 bases. TRBV6-7 is designated an ORF whose function remains uncertain. The CDR3 runs to 15 residues. V lost 6 bases, J lost 3 bases, and 18 bases lay in between. The CDR3 DNA reads TGTGCCAGCAGGGCGGGACGGCCGGAGGTCTACGAGCAGTACTTC. Translating it yields CASRAGRPEVYEQYF.

The rearrangement joins TRBV27 to TRBJ2-2, with 11 bases fitting TRBD2. This CDR3 contains 16 residues. Germline CDR1 and CDR2: MNHEY and SMNVEV (reference sequence). The J segment lost 6 bases and the V segment lost 1 base, leaving 4 bases of the junction unmatched. The CDR3 region is CASSLCPSGRPGELFF. For the CDR3, the DNA is TGTGCCAGCAGTTTATGCCCTAGCGGGAGGCCCGGGGAGCTGTTTTTT.

The chain joins TRBV7-6 to TRBJ2-6; D may be TRBD1 (6 bases). The CDR3 has 19 residues. Between the trimmed V and J ends, which lost 2 bases and 2 bases, there was a span of 19 bases. In germline, CDR1 is SGHVS, CDR2 FNYEAQ. Here the CDR3 DNA reads TGTGCCAGCAGCTTATCTGGGGGCGCGGGCTCAGCTGGGGCCAACGTCCTGACTTTC. Protein sequence: CASSLSGGAGSAGANVLTF.

This rearrangement joins TRBV25-1 to TRBJ1-2, with a tentative D call TRBD1 (5 bases). The V gene lost 3 bases and the J gene lost 3 bases, with 17 bases spanning the gap. There are 16 residues in the CDR3. CDR1 is MGHDK, CDR2 SYGVNS, per germline. CDR3 sequence: CASSERLLRGDYGYTF. Here the CDR3 DNA reads TGTGCCAGCAGTGAGAGATTGCTTAGGGGTGACTATGGCTACACCTTC.

This chain links TRBV5-1 with TRBJ2-7; D is unresolved. V shed 2 bases and J shed 1 base, with 13 bases lying between them. This CDR3 is built from 15 residues. Germline CDR1 is SGHRS and CDR2 is YFSETQ. CDR3 amino acids: CASSFRPTRSYEQYF. CDR3 nucleotide sequence: TGCGCCAGCAGCTTCCGCCCTACTCGTTCCTACGAGCAGTACTTC. Based on the CDR3 plus reference TRBV5-1 and TRBJ2-7, the full variable domain is KAGVTQTPRYLIKTRGQQVTLSCSPISGHRSVSWYQQTPGQGLQFLFEYFSETQRNKGNFPGRFSGRQFSNSRSEMNVSTLELGDSALYLCASSFRPTRSYEQYFGPGTRLTVT.

The chain recombines TRBV4-1 with TRBJ1-5; the D gene is possibly TRBD1 (5 bases). This CDR3 comprises 17 residues. Per the germline V gene, CDR1 is MGHRA and CDR2 is YSYEKL. V was cut by 1 base and J by 0 bases, with 13 bases left in between. The CDR3 sequence: CASSQGGRDYSNQPQHF. CDR3 nucleotide sequence: TGCGCCAGCAGCCAAGGCGGACGGGACTATAGCAATCAGCCCCAGCATTTT.

The chain carries TRBV19 and TRBJ2-7; 7 bases map to TRBD1. Germline V gene lookup returns CDR1 LNHDA and CDR2 SQIVND (reference sequence). This CDR3 comprises 15 residues. Trimming at V came to 3 bases and at J to 2 bases, leaving 7 bases not matched to a gene. This chain's CDR3 is CASSMGQGVAYEQYF. The CDR3 DNA reads as TGTGCCAGTAGTATGGGTCAGGGGGTCGCCTACGAGCAGTACTTC.

This sequence joins TRBV19 and TRBJ2-1, with 14 bases fitting TRBD2. CDR3 size: 16 residues. Looked up from germline, CDR1 is LNHDA and CDR2 is SQIVND (reference sequence). Germline trimming cut 0 bases from V and 9 bases from J; bases unmatched to any gene: 4. This chain's CDR3 is CASSIDLGLAGAEQFF. The CDR3 bases are TGTGCCAGTAGTATAGACCTGGGACTAGCGGGAGCTGAGCAGTTCTTC.

V usage is TRBV4-3 and J usage is TRBJ2-3; D is possibly TRBD1 (5 bases). This CDR3 is 17 amino acids long. CDR1 LGHNA and CDR2 YSLEER come from the germline V gene. The V end lost 0 bases, the J end lost 2 bases, and 15 bases lay between the germline ends. The CDR3 region has the DNA TGCGCCAGCAGCCAAGAGAAAGGGAAAGGGGACACAGATACGCAGTATTTT. Its protein is CASSQEKGKGDTDTQYF.

This clone was seen a single time. The rearrangement links TRBV27 to TRBJ2-7, with TRBD2 identical over 10 bases. The CDR3 spans 14 residues. In germline, CDR1 is MNHEY, CDR2 SMNVEV (reference sequence). V lost 3 bases to trimming and J lost 3 bases; unmatched junction nucleotides: 2. The CDR3 nucleotides read TGTGCCAGCAGTTTCCGACTAGCGGGCTACGAGCAGTACTTC. Protein sequence: CASSFRLAGYEQYF.

This clone came up a few times. One end of the junction is discordant with germline, which a read error may explain. The V and J genes are TRBV27 and TRBJ2-1, with 7 bases lining up with TRBD2. The CDR3 runs to 20 residues. Germline CDR1 and CDR2: MNHEY and SMNVEV (reference sequence). CDR3 residues: CASSLGQPLGREAYYSEQFF. The CDR3 DNA follows: TGTGCCAGCAGTTTGGGCCAGCCCCTGGGACGGGAGGCCTACTACAGTGAGCAGTTCTTC.

The chain combines TRBV5-6 with TRBJ2-2, with 7 bases fitting TRBD2. Germline CDR1 SGHDT, CDR2 YYEEEE. This CDR3 has 16 amino acids. Trimming cost V 4 bases and J 2 bases; bases outside gene matches: 8. CDR3 amino acids: CASSPTSPKNTGELFF. The DNA for the CDR3 is TGTGCCAGCAGCCCGACTAGCCCAAAAAACACCGGGGAGCTGTTTTTT.

The chain carries TRBV4-2 and TRBJ2-2; 8 bases line up with TRBD2. Trimming took 2 bases from V and 5 from J; bases not matched to a gene: 10. CDR3 length: 17 residues. Germline V gene sequence: CDR1 LGHNA, CDR2 YNFKEQ. The DNA of the CDR3 is TGTGCCAGCAGCCAACAAAAGAGGAGCGGGAGTACCGGGGAGCTGTTTTTT. The encoded protein is CASSQQKRSGSTGELFF.

The chain is built from TRBV27 and TRBJ2-7; no clear D gene. Trimming pared 4 bases from V and 4 bases from J, leaving 8 bases between. This CDR3 spans 12 amino acids. Germline loops: CDR1 MNHEY, CDR2 SMNVEV (reference sequence). The CDR3 loop is CASSSSFYEQYF. CDR3 coding DNA: TGTGCCAGCAGTTCCAGTTTTTACGAGCAGTACTTC.

V and J are TRBV27 and TRBJ2-7; D is undetermined. The germline V and J ends were trimmed by 6 bases and 4 bases, with 10 bases remaining between them. CDR3 length: 12 residues. The germline CDR1 and CDR2 sequences are MNHEY and SMNVEV (reference sequence). The DNA for the CDR3 is TGTGCCAGCAGGCGAGGAAAATACGAGCAGTACTTC. Translation: CASRRGKYEQYF.

The CDR3 sequence is CASSQAHPAGNIQYF. CDR3 nucleotides: TGCGCCAGCAGCCAGGCCCACCCCGCAGGAAACATTCAGTACTTC. The genes are TRBV4-3 and TRBJ2-4; D gene unclear. The germline gives CDR1 LGHNA, CDR2 YSLEER. The CDR3 is 15 residues long. The V end lost 3 bases, the J end lost 6 bases, and 15 bases lay between the germline ends.

The chain combines TRBV18 with TRBJ2-2; 9 bases match TRBD2. This CDR3 has 19 residues. The germline V gene has CDR1 KGHSH and CDR2 LQKENI. Unmatched junction bases numbered 13, after V lost 0 bases and J lost 5 bases. This CDR3 reads CASSPPQLIGLAPTGELFF. CDR3 sequence (DNA): TGTGCCAGCTCACCACCGCAATTGATAGGACTAGCGCCTACCGGGGAGCTGTTTTTT.

The V gene is TRBV7-9, the J gene TRBJ1-2, with TRBD1 matching over 9 bases. V lost 5 bases and J lost 1; bases outside the gene matches: 8. The CDR3 runs 16 residues. Looked up from germline, CDR1 is SEHNR and CDR2 is FQNEAQ (reference sequence). In DNA, the CDR3 is TGTGCCAGCAGCCTAGGACAGGGGCCGATTAACTATGGCTACACCTTC. It specifies CASSLGQGPINYGYTF.

The chain couples TRBV30 to TRBJ2-3; 10 bases map to TRBD2. Looked up from germline, CDR1 is GTSNPN and CDR2 is SVGIG (reference sequence). V shed 4 bases, J shed 4 bases, and the junction held 5 bases outside the gene matches. CDR3 length: 14 amino acids. CDR3 protein: CAWIEREGADTQYF. The CDR3 region has the DNA TGTGCCTGGATCGAGCGGGAGGGGGCAGATACGCAGTATTTT.